Reported below is one T cell receptor (beta chain). Its cognate antigen is unknown. Sequenced with the Oncomine TCR Beta short-read assay was DNA taken from cultured CD4+ T cells. Using its own MiXCR run on the PCR reads, TCRdb lists one record per CDR3 protein. The data contain about 21,000 distinct CDR3 sequences, 40% to 50% of them singletons. V shed 1 base and J shed 4 bases, with 8 bases lying between them. The CDR3 has 13 residues. Germline CDR1 reads DFQATT; CDR2 reads SNEGSKA (reference sequence). The data stem from a study of vaccination and CD4 T cells after COVID-19. The overall study: A vaccine, either BNT162b2 or mRNA-1273, was given to participants in two doses.

Treatment given: approximately nine-day PBMC culture with coronavirus spike peptide pools or control peptides (ViraFEST assay). Half the growth medium was swapped for new IL-2 medium on days 3 and 7. The specimen comprised CD4+ T cells from blood, cultured in vitro, sampled before SARS-CoV-2 vaccination. The TCR comes from a human donor who had recovered from COVID-19. The chain uses TRBV20-1 and TRBJ2-4; D remains unclear. The CDR3 DNA follows: TGCAGTGCTAGAGCAACGTCAAAAAACATTCAGTACTTC. Its protein product is CSARATSKNIQYF.